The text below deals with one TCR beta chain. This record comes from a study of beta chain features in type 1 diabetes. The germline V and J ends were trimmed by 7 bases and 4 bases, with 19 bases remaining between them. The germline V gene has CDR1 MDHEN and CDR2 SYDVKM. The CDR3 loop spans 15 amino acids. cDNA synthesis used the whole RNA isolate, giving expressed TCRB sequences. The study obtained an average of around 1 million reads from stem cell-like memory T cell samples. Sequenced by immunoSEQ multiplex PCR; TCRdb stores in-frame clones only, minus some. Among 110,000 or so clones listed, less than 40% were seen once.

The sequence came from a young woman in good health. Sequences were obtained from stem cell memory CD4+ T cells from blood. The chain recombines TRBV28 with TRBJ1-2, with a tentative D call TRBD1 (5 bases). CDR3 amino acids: CASTSPQGWAYGYTF. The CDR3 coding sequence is TGTGCCAGCACCTCTCCCCAGGGATGGGCCTATGGCTACACCTTC.